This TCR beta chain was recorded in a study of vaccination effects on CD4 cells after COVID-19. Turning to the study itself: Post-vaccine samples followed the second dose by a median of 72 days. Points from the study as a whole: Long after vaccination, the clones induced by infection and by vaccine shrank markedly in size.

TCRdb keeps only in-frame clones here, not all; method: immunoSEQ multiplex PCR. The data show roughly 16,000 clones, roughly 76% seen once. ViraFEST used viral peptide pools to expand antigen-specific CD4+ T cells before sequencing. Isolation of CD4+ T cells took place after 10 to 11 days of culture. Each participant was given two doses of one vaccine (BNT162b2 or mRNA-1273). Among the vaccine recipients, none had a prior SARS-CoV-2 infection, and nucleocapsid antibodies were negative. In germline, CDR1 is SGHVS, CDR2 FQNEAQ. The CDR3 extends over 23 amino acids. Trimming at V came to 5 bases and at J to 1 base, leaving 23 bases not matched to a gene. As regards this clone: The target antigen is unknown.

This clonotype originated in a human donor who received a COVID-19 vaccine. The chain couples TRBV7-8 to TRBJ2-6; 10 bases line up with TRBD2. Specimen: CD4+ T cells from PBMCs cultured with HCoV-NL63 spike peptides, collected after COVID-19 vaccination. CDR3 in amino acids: CASSPIRGALSGTSASGANVLTF. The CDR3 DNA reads TGTGCCAGCAGCCCGATTCGAGGGGCCTTAAGTGGGACTAGCGCTTCTGGGGCCAACGTCCTGACTTTC.